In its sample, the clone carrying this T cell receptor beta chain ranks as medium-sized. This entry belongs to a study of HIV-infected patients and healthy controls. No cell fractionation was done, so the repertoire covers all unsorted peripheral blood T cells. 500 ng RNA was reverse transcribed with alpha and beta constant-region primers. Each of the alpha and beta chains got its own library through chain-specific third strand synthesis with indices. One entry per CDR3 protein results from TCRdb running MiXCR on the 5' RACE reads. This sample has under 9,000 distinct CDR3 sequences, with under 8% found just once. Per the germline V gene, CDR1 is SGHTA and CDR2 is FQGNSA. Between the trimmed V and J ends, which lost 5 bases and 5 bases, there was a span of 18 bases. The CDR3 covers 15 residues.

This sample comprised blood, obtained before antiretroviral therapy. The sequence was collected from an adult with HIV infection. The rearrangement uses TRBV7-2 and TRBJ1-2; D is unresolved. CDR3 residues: CASSPPLIPRYGYTF. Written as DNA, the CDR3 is TGTGCCAGCAGCCCGCCGCTGATTCCCCGATATGGCTACACCTTC.